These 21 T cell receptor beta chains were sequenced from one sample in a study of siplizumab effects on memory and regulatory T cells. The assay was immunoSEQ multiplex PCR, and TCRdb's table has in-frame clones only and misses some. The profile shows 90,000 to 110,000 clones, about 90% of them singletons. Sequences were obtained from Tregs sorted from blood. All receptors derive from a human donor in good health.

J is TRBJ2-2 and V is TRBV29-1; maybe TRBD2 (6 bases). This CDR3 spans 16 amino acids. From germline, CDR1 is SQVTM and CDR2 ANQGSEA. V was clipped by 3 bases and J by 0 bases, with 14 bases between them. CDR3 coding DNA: TGCAGCGTTGACAGATCGGGAGAGACGAACACCGGGGAGCTGTTTTTT. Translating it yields CSVDRSGETNTGELFF.

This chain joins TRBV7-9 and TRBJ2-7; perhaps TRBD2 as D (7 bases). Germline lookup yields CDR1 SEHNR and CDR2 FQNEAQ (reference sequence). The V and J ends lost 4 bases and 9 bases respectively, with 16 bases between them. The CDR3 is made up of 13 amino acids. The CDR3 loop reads CASSYRGGTGQYF. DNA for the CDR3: TGTGCCAGCAGCTATAGGGGGGGCACGGGGCAGTACTTC.

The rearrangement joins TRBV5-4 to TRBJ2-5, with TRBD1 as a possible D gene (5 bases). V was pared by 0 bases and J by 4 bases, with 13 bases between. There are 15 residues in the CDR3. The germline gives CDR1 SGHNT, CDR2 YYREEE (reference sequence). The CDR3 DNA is TGTGCCAGCAGCTTGGCTGGCAGGGTGGGAGAGACCCAGTACTTC. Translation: CASSLAGRVGETQYF.

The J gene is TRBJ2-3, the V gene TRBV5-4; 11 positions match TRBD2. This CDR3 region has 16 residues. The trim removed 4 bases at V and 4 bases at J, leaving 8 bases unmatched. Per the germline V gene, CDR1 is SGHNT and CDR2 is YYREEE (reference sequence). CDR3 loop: CASSPRSGGAADTQYF. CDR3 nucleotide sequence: TGTGCCAGCAGCCCTCGTAGCGGGGGGGCCGCAGATACGCAGTATTTT. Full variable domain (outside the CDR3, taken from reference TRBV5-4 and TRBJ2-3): ETGVTQSPTHLIKTRGQQVTLRCSSQSGHNTVSWYQQALGQGPQFIFQYYREEENGRGNFPPRFSGLQFPNYSSELNVNALELDDSALYLCASSPRSGGAADTQYFGPGTRLTVL.

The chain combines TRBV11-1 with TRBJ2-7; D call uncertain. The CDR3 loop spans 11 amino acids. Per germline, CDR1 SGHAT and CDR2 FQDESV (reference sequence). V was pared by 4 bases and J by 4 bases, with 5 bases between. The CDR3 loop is CASSSRYEQYF. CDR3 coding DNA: TGTGCCAGCAGCTCAAGATACGAGCAGTACTTC.

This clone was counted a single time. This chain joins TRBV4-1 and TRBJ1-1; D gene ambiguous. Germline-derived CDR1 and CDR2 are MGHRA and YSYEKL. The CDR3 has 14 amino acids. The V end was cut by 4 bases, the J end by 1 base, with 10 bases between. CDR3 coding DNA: TGCGCCAGCAGCCCCGGGGTTGAGAACACTGAAGCTTTCTTT. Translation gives CASSPGVENTEAFF.

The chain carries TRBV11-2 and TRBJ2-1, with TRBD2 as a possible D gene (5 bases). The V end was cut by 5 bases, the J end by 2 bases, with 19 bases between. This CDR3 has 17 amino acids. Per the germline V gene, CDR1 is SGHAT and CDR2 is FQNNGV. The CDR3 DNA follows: TGTGCCAGCAGCCCATCGACCATCGGACTGACCTACAATGAGCAGTTCTTC. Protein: CASSPSTIGLTYNEQFF. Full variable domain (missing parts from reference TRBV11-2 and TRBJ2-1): EAGVAQSPRYKIIEKRQSVAFWCNPISGHATLYWYQQILGQGPKLLIQFQNNGVVDDSQLPKDRFSAERLKGVDSTLKIQPAKLEDSAVYLCASSPSTIGLTYNEQFFGPGTRLTVL.

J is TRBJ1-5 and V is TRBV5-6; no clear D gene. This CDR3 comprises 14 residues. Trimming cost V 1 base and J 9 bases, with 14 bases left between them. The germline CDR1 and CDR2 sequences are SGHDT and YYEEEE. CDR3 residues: CASSLKRALGPQHF. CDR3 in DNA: TGTGCCAGCAGCTTGAAACGGGCGCTCGGGCCCCAGCATTTT.

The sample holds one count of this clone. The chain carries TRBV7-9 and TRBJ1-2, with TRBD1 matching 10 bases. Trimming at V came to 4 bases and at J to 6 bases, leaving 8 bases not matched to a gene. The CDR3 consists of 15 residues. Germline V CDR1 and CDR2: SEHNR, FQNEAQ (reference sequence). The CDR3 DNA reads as TGTGCCAGCAGCTCATTCGACAGGGGGCAAGATGGCTACACCTTC. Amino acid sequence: CASSSFDRGQDGYTF.

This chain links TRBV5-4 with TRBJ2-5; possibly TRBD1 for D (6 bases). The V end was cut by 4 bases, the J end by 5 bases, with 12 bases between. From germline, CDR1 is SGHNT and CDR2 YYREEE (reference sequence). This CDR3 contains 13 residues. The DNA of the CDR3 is TGTGCCAGCAGCAAAAGACAGGCGGAGACCCAGTACTTC. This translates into CASSKRQAETQYF.

The CDR3 spells CASSIGLPGSTGELFF. For the CDR3, the DNA is TGTGCCAGTAGTATAGGTCTCCCAGGGAGCACCGGGGAGCTGTTTTTT. The chain couples TRBV19 to TRBJ2-2; D assignment may be TRBD1 or TRBD2 (5 bases each). Between the trimmed V and J ends, which lost 1 base and 4 bases, there was a span of 13 bases. From germline, CDR1 is LNHDA and CDR2 SQIVND (reference sequence). This CDR3 contains 16 residues. Based on the CDR3 plus reference TRBV19 and TRBJ2-2, the full variable domain is DGGITQSPKYLFRKEGQNVTLSCEQNLNHDAMYWYRQDPGQGLRLIYYSQIVNDFQKGDIAEGYSVSREKKESFPLTVTSAQKNPTAFYLCASSIGLPGSTGELFFGEGSRLTVL.

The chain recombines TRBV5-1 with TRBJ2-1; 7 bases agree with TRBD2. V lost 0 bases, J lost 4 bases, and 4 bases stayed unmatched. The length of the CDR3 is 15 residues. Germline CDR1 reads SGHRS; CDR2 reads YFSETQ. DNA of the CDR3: TGCGCCAGCAGCTTGGCCTCCGGGGGGTACAATGAGCAGTTCTTC. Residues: CASSLASGGYNEQFF.

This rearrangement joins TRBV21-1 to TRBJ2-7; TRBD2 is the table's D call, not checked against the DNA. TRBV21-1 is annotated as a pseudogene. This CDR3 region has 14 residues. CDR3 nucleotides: TGTGCCAGCAGCATCCAGCGGGGTCTTCACGAGCAGTACTTC. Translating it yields CASSIQRGLHEQYF.

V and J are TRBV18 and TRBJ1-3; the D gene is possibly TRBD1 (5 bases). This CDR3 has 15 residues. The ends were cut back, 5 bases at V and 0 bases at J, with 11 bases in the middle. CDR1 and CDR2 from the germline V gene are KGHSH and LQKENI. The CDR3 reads CASSSSQGSGNTIYF. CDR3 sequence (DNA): TGTGCCAGCTCATCGTCTCAGGGCTCTGGAAACACCATATATTTT.

CDR3 sequence reads: CASSLARGGDTQYF. In nucleotides, the CDR3 is TGCGCCAGCAGCTTGGCCCGGGGTGGAGATACGCAGTATTTT. V and J are TRBV5-1 and TRBJ2-3; perhaps TRBD2 as D (5 bases). The CDR3 is 14 residues long. CDR1 SGHRS and CDR2 YFSETQ come from the germline V gene. The V end was cut by 0 bases, the J end by 5 bases, with 10 bases between.

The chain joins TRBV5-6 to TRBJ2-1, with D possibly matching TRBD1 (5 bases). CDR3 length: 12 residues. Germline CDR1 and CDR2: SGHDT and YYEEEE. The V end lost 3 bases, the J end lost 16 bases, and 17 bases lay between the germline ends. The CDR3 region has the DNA TGTGCCAGCAGCTCCCTTACAGGTTACCTTTTCTTC. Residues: CASSSLTGYLFF.

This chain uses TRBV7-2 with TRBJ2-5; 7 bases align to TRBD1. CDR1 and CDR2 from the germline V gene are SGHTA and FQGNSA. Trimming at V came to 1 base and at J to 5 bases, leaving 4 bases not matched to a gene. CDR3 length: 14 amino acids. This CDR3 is CASSLEGRGETQYF. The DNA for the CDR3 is TGTGCCAGCAGCTTAGAGGGCAGGGGGGAGACCCAGTACTTC.

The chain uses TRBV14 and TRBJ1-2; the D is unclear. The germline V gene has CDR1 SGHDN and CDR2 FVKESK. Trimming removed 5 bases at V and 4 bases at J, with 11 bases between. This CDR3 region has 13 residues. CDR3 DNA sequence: TGTGCCAGCAGCACCCAAGAGATCTATGGCTACACCTTC. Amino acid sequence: CASSTQEIYGYTF.

The CDR3 reads CASSPRWLADSNEQFF. In nucleotides, the CDR3 is TGTGCCAGCAGTCCCCGATGGCTAGCGGACTCCAATGAGCAGTTCTTC. This sequence joins TRBV27 and TRBJ2-1; TRBD2 matches 7 bases. The CDR3 length is 16 residues. Germline CDR1 is MNHEY and CDR2 is SMNVEV (reference sequence). The V and J ends lost 5 bases and 6 bases, in that order; junction bases with no gene match: 13.

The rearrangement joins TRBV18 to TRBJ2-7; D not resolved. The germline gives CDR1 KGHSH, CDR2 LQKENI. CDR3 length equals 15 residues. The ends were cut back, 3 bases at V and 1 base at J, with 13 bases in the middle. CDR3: CASSPDISRSYEQYF. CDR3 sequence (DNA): TGTGCCAGCTCACCGGATATTTCCCGGTCCTACGAGCAGTACTTC.

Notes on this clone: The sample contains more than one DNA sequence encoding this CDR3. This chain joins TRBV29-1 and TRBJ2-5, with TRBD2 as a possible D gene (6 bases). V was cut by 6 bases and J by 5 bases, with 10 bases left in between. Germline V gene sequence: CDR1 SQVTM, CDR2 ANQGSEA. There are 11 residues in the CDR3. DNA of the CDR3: TGCAGCGTGGGACTTGGGGAGACCCAGTACTTC. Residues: CSVGLGETQYF.